The subject of this entry is one T cell receptor beta chain. Its antigen is unknown. The junction and the germline gene differ at one end; a read error may be behind it. Scientists recovered RNA and DNA together from about 20-30 mg of unsorted bulk tissue. Synthesis of TCR beta cDNA was carried out from 500 ng total RNA with a constant-region primer. Three nested multiplex PCR rounds of slightly modified ARM-PCR generated TCR beta libraries. Two initial PCR rounds of about 11 cycles each paired TRBV1-TRBV30 forward primers with a C-beta reverse primer. MiXCR was run by TCRdb on the multiplex PCR reads, yielding one entry per CDR3 protein. In the table there are 48,000 or so distinct CDR3 sequences, 60% to 75% of which are singletons. Germline lookup yields CDR1 SEHNR and CDR2 FQNEAQ (reference sequence). The CDR3 sequence is 13 residues long. The data were taken from a study of tumor-infiltrating lymphocytes in primary liver carcinoma. Study outcomes and limitations: Roughly 7.5-24% of top clones, and no more, occurred in all five tumor regions. It was tumor-adjacent and tumor-blood pairs that overlapped less than tumor region pairs did.

The sample taken for sequencing was liver tumor tissue from sampling region 3. Subset noted: tumor region T3, left-lateral pole. The gene calls are TRBV7-9 and TRBJ1-2; 7 nucleotides line up with TRBD1. The sequence came from a man aged 40-50 years with primary liver carcinoma and hepatitis B virus infection. CDR3 DNA: TGTGCCAGCATCCCGACAGGGATTTATGACTACACCTTC. Protein: CASIPTGIYDYTF.